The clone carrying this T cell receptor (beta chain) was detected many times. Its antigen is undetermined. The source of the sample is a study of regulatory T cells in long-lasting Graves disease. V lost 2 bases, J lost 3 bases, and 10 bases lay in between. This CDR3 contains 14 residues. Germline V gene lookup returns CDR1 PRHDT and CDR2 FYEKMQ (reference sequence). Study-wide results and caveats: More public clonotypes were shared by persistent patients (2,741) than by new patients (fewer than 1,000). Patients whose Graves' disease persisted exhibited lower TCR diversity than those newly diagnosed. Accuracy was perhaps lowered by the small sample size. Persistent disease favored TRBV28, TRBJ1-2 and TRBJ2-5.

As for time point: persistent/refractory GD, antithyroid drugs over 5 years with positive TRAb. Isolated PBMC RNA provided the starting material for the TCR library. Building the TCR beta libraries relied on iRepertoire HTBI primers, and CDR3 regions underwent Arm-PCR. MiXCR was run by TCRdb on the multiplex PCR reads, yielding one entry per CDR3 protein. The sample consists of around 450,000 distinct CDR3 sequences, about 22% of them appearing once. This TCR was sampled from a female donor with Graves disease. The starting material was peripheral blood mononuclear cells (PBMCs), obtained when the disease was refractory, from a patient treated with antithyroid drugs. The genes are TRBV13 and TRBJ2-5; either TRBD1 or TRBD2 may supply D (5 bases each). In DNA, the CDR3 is TGTGCCAGCAGCTTAAGGCAGGGAGAAGAGACCCAGTACTTC. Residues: CASSLRQGEETQYF.